This TCR beta chain was captured by sequencing in a study of T cells in Graves' hyperthyroidism and ophthalmopathy. In regard to this clonotype: Its antigen is not identified.

RNA transcripts were the template for amplifying TCR beta CDR3 regions. Researchers ran a first-round RT-PCR on the TCR CDR3 using the HTBI primer set. TCRdb re-derived calls from the multiplex PCR reads in MiXCR, one entry per CDR3 protein. The sample has more than 550,000 distinct CDR3 sequences, 45% seen once. CDR1 and CDR2 from the germline V gene are SGHDN and FVKESK. Trimming shortened V by 5 bases and J by 5 bases, and 13 bases separated the two germline ends. This CDR3 has 14 amino acids. Researchers barred patients who had uncontrolled infection, other autoimmune disease, pregnancy or lactation. On the basis of clinical symptoms, serum thyroxine and TRAb, thyroid ultrasound and orbital computed tomography, diagnoses were made. Study-wide points: Ophthalmopathy could be told apart from stable hyperthyroidism with a 13 V-J model. Most thyroid-expanded clonotypes above 0.001 were also found in blood.

The chain recombines TRBV14 with TRBJ1-5, with D possibly matching TRBD1 (6 bases). The sample was peripheral blood or thyroid tissue (not recorded which). The receptor comes from an adult man with Graves' disease, either hyperthyroidism or ophthalmopathy (not recorded which). In nucleotides, the CDR3 is TGTGCCAGCAGCTTGGCCACAGGGTATCAGCCCCAGCATTTT. Amino acid sequence: CASSLATGYQPQHF.